The present TCR beta chain was sequenced within a study of blood T cell repertoires in COVID-19 (dated by TCRdb to the early 2020s). Background for the entire study: Samples covering the acute and convalescent phases of COVID-19 were provided by collaborators in the United States, Italy and Spain. The material from the prospective study consisted of cDNA or gDNA derived from T cells, B-cell-depleted T cells, or PBMCs. The dataset comprised deeply sampled blood TCRbeta repertoires from subjects exposed to, actively infected with, or recovered from COVID-19. The repertoires were released in a freely available public database meant as a resource for research on the immune response to SARS-CoV-2. The samples were drawn from the first 160 participants of the ongoing ImmuneRACE study and from some 1,300 subjects provided by 6 global collaborators. Nearly every sample came with metadata listing a de-identified subject ID, COVID-19 status, age in years and sex. Where HLA class I and class II types were available, the types were taken from metadata supplied by the sample provider, not from assay-based typing. Summary of the overall study and its limitations: How much clinical and demographic metadata was included differed by source and by participant, and the metadata was provided uncurated.

On this clone itself: Its target antigen remains unknown. Base qualities are not recorded, but no much larger clone differs from it by a single base.

The immunoSEQ Assay, a bias-controlled multiplex PCR, was used to amplify TCRbeta CDR3 regions from genomic DNA. The paper's data handling went like this. The number of nucleated cells in each sample was estimated by amplification of reference gene primers within the assay. To quantify the absolute abundance of each unique TCRbeta CDR3 rearrangement, sequence reads were collapsed and filtered. For each sample, productive Simpson clonality was calculated as the square root of Simpson's diversity index over productive rearrangements. This is the immuneACCESS table as TCRdb keeps it, with only in-frame sequences that have V and J called. A part of the clones is gone; compared with another copy, unresolved V genes explain less than half, and the rest is unexplained. V and J calls and clone size come straight from that table; D and trimming were deduced from the DNA. Counted in this sample were some 100,000 clones; 70% to 90% of them appeared once. Jointly, the top ten make up around 6.9% of the sample.

There are 16 amino acids in the CDR3, from cysteine to phenylalanine inclusive. Of all the DNA, just the CDR3 is kept, 48 bases in frame from base 1. Trimming removed 6 bases from V and 0 bases from J, leaving 14 bases between the germline ends. Based on the germline V gene, the CDR1 and CDR2 sequences are SNHLY and FYNNEI. Each collaborating institution followed its own protocols to collect whole blood in K2EDTA tubes. For TCRbeta analysis, collaborators shipped samples as frozen whole blood, isolated PBMCs, or DNA extracted from either of those sample types. Material: peripheral blood. The V and J segments used are TRBV2 and TRBJ1-4, with a tentative D gene TRBD1 over 5 matching bases. The clonotype originates from a woman between 55 and 75 years old with acute or convalescent COVID-19. CDR3 sequence: CASRSPTGSTNEKLFF. The DNA reads as follows: TGTGCCAGCAGATCACCTACAGGATCAACTAATGAAAAACTGTTTTTT.